This TCR beta chain is from a study of T cells in Graves' hyperthyroidism and ophthalmopathy. Study-wide results and limits: With a median lead of approximately six months before onset, the model predicted ophthalmopathy.

In its sample, this clonotype was seen many times. The target antigen is unknown. Clinical Activity Scores of at least 3, NOSPECS grades of at least 4 and durations under 3 months characterized ophthalmopathy patients. Isolation of PBMCs was performed on around 9.8 ml fresh peripheral blood. Authors of the study amplified TCR beta CDR3 regions from RNA transcripts. The TCR CDR3 was amplified in a first-round RT-PCR using the HTBI primer set. One entry per CDR3 protein, called by TCRdb with MiXCR from the multiplex PCR reads. The table shows 400,000 to 550,000 distinct CDR3 sequences, with less than 25% occurring only once. Germline trimming cut 8 bases from V and 4 bases from J; bases unmatched to any gene: 5. The germline V gene has CDR1 KGHSH and CDR2 LQKENI. The CDR3 is 13 amino acids.

Input material: blood. V usage is TRBV18 and J usage is TRBJ1-1; 9 nucleotides align to TRBD1. The clonotype originates from a woman between 25 and 40 years old with Graves' ophthalmopathy. This chain's CDR3 is CASSRGQGTEAFF. The CDR3 DNA sequence: TGTGCCAGCAGTAGGGGACAGGGCACTGAAGCTTTCTTT.